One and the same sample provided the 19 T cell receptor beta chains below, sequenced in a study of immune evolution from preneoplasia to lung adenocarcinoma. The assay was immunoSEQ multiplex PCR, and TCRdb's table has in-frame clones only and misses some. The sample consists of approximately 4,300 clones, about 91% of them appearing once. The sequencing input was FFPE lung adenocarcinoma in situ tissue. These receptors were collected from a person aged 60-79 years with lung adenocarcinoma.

CDR3 bases: TGTGCCTCAGAGCGGAGCACAGATACGCAGTATTTT. Translation gives CASERSTDTQYF. The genes are TRBV2 and TRBJ2-3; the D gene is possibly TRBD2 (5 bases). Germline-derived CDR1 and CDR2 are SNHLY and FYNNEI. The V end was cut by 11 bases, the J end by 0 bases, with 9 bases between. The CDR3 contains 12 residues.

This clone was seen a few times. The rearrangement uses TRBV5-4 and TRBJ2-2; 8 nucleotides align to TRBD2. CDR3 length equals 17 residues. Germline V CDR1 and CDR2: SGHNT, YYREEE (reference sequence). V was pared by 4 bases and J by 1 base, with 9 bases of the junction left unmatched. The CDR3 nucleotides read TGTGCCAGCAGCCCGGGGATCAGCGGGAGGAACACCGGGGAGCTGTTTTTT. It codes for CASSPGISGRNTGELFF.

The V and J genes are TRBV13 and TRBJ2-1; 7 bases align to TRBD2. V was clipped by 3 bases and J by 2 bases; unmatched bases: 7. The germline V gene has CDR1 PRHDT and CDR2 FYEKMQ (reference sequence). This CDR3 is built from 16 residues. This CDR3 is CASSFRTRRAYNEQFF. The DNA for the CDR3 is TGTGCCAGCAGCTTCCGGACTAGACGGGCCTACAATGAGCAGTTCTTC.

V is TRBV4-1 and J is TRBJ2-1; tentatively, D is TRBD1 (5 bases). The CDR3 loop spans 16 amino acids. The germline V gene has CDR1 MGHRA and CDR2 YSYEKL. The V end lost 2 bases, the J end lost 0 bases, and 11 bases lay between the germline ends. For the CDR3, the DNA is TGCGCCAGCAGCCAACAGGGCGCTAGCTCCTACAATGAGCAGTTCTTC. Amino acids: CASSQQGASSYNEQFF.

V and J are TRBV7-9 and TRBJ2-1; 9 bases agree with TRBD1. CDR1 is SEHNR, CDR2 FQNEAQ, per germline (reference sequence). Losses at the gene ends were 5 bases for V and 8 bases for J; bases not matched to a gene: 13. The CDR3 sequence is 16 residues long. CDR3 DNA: TGTGCCAGCAGCCCCACGGGGACAGGGCCGGCGGATGAGCAGTTCTTC. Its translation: CASSPTGTGPADEQFF. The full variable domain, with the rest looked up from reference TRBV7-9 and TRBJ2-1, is DTGVSQNPRHKITKRGQNVTFRCDPISEHNRLYWYRQTLGQGPEFLTYFQNEAQLEKSRLLSDRFSAERPKGSFSTLEIQRTEQGDSAMYLCASSPTGTGPADEQFFGPGTRLTVL.

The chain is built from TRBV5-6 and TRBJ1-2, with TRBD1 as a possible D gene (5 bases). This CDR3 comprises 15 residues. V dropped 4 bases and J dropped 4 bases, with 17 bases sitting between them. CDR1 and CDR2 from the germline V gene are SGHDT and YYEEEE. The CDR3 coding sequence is TGTGCCAGCAGCCCCATCGATACAGGTGGCTATGGCTACACCTTC. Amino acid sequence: CASSPIDTGGYGYTF.

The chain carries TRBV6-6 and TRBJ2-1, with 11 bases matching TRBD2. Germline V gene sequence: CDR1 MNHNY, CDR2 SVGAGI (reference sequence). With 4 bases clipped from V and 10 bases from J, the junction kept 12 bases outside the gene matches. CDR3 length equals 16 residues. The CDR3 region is CASSFIAGGGYLEQFF. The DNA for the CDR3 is TGTGCCAGCAGTTTTATAGCGGGAGGGGGGTACTTGGAGCAGTTCTTC.

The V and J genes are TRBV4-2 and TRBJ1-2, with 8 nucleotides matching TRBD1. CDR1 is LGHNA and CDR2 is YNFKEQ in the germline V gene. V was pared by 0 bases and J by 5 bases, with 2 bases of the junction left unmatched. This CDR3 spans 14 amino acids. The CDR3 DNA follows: TGTGCCAGCAGCCAAGACGGACAGGGATATGGCTACACCTTC. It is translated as CASSQDGQGYGYTF.

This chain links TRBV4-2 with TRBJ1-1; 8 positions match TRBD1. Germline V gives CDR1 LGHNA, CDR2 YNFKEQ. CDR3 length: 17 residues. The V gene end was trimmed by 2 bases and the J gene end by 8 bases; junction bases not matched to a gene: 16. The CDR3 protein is CASSQLNPGGASREAFF. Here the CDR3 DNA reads TGTGCCAGCAGCCAATTAAATCCAGGGGGCGCGAGTAGAGAAGCTTTCTTT.

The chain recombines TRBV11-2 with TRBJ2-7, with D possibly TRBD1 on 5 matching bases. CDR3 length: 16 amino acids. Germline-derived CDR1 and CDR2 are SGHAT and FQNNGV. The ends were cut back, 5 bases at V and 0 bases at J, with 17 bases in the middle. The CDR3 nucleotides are TGTGCCAGCAGCCCCTTAAGGACACCTTACTCCTACGAGCAGTACTTC. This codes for CASSPLRTPYSYEQYF. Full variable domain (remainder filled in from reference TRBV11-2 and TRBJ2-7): EAGVAQSPRYKIIEKRQSVAFWCNPISGHATLYWYQQILGQGPKLLIQFQNNGVVDDSQLPKDRFSAERLKGVDSTLKIQPAKLEDSAVYLCASSPLRTPYSYEQYFGPGTRLTVT.

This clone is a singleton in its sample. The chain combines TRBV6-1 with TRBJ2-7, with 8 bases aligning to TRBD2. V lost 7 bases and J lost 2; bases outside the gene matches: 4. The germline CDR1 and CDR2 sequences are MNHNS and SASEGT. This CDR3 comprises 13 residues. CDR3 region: CASTQRETYEQYF. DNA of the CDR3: TGTGCCAGCACTCAGCGGGAGACCTACGAGCAGTACTTC.

Written as DNA, the CDR3 is TGTGCCAGTAGTATAGAGGGTTACTCCATTCTTGGCAATCAGCCCCAGCATTTT. It yields the protein CASSIEGYSILGNQPQHF. This chain connects TRBV19 to TRBJ1-5, with unresolved D. The CDR3 covers 18 residues. V was cut by 0 bases and J by 2 bases, with 17 bases left in between. Germline V gene sequence: CDR1 LNHDA, CDR2 SQIVND (reference sequence).

The CDR3 coding sequence is TGTGCCAGCGCCCCTGGAGGTTATTCACCCCTCCACTTT. Protein: CASAPGGYSPLHF. This chain links TRBV6-1 with TRBJ1-6; no firm D call. V lost 8 bases and J 8 bases, leaving 13 bases between the germline ends. Germline lookup yields CDR1 MNHNS and CDR2 SASEGT. The CDR3 spans 13 residues.

CDR3 in amino acids: CASSSLSGGGNEQFF. In DNA form, the CDR3 reads TGTGCCAGCAGTTCCCTTAGCGGGGGAGGTAATGAGCAGTTCTTC. The chain uses TRBV28 and TRBJ2-1, with 9 bases identical to TRBD2. Trimming at V came to 4 bases and at J to 7 bases, leaving 8 bases not matched to a gene. The CDR3 spans 15 residues. Per germline, CDR1 MDHEN and CDR2 SYDVKM.

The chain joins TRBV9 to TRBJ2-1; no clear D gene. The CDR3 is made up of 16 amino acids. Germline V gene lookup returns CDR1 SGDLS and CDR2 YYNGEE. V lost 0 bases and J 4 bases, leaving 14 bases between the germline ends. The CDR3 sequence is CASSVESSGAYNEQFF. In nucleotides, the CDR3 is TGTGCCAGCAGCGTAGAGAGTAGTGGCGCGTACAATGAGCAGTTCTTC.

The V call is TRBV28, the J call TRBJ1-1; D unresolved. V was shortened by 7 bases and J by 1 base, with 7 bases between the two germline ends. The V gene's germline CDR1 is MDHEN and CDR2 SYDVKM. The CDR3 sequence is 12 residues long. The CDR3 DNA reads TGTGCCAGCAATAGCCCGAACACTGAAGCTTTCTTT. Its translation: CASNSPNTEAFF.

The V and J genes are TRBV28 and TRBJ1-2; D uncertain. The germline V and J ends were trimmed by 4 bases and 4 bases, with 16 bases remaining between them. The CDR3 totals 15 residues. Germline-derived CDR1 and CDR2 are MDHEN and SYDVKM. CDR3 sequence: CASSSGGPGIYGYTF. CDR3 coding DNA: TGTGCCAGCAGTTCCGGCGGGCCCGGGATCTATGGCTACACCTTC.

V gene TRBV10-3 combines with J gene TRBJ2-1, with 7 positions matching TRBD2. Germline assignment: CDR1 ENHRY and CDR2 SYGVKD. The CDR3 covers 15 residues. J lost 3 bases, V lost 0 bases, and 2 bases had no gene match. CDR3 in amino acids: CAISESGGSYNEQFF. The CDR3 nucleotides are TGTGCCATCAGTGAGTCGGGGGGGAGCTACAATGAGCAGTTCTTC.

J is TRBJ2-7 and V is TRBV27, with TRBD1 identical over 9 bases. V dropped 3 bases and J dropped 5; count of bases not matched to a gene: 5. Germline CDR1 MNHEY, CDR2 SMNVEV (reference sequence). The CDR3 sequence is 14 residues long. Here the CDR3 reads CASSLDRDRDEQYF. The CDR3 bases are TGTGCCAGCAGTTTGGACCGGGACAGGGACGAGCAGTACTTC.